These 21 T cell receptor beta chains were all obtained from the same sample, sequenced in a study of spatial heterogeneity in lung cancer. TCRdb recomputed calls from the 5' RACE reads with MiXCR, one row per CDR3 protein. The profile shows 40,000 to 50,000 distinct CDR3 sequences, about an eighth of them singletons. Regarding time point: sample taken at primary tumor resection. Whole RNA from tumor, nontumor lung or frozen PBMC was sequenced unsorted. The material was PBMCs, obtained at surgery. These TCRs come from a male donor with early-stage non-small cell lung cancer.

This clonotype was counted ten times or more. Here the CDR3 DNA reads TGTGCCAGCAGCTTAACAGGCATCCGCAATCAGCCCCAGCATTTT. Its translation is CASSLTGIRNQPQHF. The V and J genes are TRBV7-9 and TRBJ1-5, with D perhaps matching TRBD1 (5 bases). This CDR3 has 15 residues. Germline CDR1 reads SEHNR; CDR2 reads FQNEAQ (reference sequence). The ends were cut back, 2 bases at V and 2 bases at J, with 10 bases in the middle.

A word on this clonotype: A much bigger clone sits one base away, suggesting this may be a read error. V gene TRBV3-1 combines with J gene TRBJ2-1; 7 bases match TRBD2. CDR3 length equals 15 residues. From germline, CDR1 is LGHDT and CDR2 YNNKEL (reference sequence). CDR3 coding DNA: TGTGCCAGCAGCCCCTCTAGCGGAGGTCACAATGAGCGGTTCTTC. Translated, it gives CASSPSSGGHNERFF.

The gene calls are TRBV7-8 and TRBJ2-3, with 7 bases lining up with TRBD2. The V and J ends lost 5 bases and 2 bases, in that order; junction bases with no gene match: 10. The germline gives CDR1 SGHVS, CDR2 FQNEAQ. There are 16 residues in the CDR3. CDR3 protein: CASSPLRGRDTDTQYF. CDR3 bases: TGTGCCAGCAGCCCGCTTAGAGGGAGGGACACAGATACGCAGTATTTT.

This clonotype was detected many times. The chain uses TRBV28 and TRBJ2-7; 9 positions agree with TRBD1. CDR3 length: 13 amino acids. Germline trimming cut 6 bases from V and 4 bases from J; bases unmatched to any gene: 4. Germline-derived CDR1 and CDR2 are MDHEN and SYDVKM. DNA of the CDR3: TGTGCCAGCAGACCGACAGGGGGATACGAGCAGTACTTC. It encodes CASRPTGGYEQYF.

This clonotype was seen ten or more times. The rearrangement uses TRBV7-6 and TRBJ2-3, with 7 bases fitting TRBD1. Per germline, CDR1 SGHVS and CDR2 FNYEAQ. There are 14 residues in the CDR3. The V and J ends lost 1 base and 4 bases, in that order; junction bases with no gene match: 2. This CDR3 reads CASSLGDSADTQYF. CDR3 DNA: TGTGCCAGCAGCTTAGGGGACAGTGCAGATACGCAGTATTTT. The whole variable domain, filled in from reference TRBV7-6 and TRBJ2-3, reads GAGVSQSPRYKVTKRGQDVALRCDPISGHVSLYWYRQALGQGPEFLTYFNYEAQQDKSGLPNDRFSAERPEGSISTLTIQRTEQRDSAMYRCASSLGDSADTQYFGPGTRLTVL.

CDR3 region: CASSTQNLRGTDTQYF. The CDR3 DNA reads as TGTGCCAGCAGCACCCAGAACTTGAGGGGCACAGATACGCAGTATTTT. The chain is built from TRBV21-1 and TRBJ2-3; the table's TRBD2 call for D was not verified on the DNA. TRBV21-1 counts as a pseudogene. The CDR3 totals 16 residues.

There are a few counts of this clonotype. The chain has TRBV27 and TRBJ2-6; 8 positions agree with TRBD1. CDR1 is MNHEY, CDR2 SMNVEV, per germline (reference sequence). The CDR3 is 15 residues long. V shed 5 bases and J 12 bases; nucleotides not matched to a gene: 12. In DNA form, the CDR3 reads TGTGCCAGCAGTCCTCGGACAGGGTCCGGGGCCGTCCTGACTTTC. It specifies CASSPRTGSGAVLTF.

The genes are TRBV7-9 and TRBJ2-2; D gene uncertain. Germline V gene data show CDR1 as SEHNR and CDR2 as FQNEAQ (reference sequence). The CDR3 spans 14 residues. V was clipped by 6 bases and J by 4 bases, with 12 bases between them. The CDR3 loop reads CASSFGFGTGELFF. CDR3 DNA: TGTGCCAGCAGTTTTGGCTTCGGCACCGGGGAGCTGTTTTTT.

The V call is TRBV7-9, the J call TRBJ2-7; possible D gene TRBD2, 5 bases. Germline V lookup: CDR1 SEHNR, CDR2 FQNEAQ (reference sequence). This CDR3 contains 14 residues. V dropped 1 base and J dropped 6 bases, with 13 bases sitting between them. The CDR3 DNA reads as TGTGCCAGCAGCTTAGACCGGGATATGGGCGAGCAGTACTTC. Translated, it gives CASSLDRDMGEQYF.

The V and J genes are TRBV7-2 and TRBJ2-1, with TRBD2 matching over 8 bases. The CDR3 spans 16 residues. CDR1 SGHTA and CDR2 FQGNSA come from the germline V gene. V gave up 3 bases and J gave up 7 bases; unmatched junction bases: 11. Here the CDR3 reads CASSFSGTLLGNEQFF. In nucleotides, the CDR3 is TGTGCCAGCAGCTTTAGCGGGACCCTACTCGGGAATGAGCAGTTCTTC.

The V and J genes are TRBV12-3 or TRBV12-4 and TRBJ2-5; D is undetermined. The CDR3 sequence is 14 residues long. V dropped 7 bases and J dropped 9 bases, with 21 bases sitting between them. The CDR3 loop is CASTRRMQVSPQYF. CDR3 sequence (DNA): TGTGCCAGCACCCGACGTATGCAGGTCTCCCCCCAGTACTTC.

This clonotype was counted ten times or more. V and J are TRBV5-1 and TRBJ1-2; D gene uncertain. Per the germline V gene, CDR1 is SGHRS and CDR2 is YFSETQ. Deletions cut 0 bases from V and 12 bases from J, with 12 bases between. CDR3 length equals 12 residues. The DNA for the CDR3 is TGCGCCAGCAGCTTGGGTCAGGCCCCCAACACCTTC. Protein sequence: CASSLGQAPNTF. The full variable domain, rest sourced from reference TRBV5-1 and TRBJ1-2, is KAGVTQTPRYLIKTRGQQVTLSCSPISGHRSVSWYQQTPGQGLQFLFEYFSETQRNKGNFPGRFSGRQFSNSRSEMNVSTLELGDSALYLCASSLGQAPNTFGSGTRLTVV.

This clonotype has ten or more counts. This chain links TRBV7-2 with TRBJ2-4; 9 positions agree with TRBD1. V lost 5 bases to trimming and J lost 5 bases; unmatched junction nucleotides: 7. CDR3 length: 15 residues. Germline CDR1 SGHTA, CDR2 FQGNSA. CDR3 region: CASSRGTGSQNIQYF. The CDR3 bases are TGTGCCAGCAGCCGCGGGACAGGGAGCCAAAACATTCAGTACTTC.

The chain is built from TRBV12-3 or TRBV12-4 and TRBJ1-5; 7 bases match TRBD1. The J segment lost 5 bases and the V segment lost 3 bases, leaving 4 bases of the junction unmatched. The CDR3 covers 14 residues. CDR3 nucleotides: TGTGCCAGCAGTTTGGAAGGGGGCGATCAGCCCCAGCATTTT. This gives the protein CASSLEGGDQPQHF.

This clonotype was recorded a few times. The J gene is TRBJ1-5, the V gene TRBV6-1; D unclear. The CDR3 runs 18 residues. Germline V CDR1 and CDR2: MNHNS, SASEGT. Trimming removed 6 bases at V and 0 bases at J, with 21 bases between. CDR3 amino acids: CASRAARAATLSNQPQHF. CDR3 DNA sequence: TGTGCCAGCAGGGCCGCCCGGGCCGCCACCCTTAGCAATCAGCCCCAGCATTTT.

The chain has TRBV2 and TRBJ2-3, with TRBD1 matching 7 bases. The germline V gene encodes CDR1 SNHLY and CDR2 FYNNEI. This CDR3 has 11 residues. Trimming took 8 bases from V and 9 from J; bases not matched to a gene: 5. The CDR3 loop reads CASDREDTQYF. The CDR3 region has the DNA TGTGCCAGCGACAGGGAAGACACGCAGTATTTT.

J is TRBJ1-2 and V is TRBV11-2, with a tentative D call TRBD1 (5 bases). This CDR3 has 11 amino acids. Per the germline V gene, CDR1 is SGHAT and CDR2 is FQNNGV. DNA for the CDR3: TGTGCTACCGGGACGGTGTATGGCTACACCTTC. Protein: CATGTVYGYTF. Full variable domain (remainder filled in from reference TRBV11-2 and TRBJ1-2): EAGVAQSPRYKIIEKRQSVAFWCNPISGHATLYWYQQILGQGPKLLIQFQNNGVVDDSQLPKDRFSAERLKGVDSTLKIQPAKLEDSAVYLCATGTVYGYTFGSGTRLTVV.

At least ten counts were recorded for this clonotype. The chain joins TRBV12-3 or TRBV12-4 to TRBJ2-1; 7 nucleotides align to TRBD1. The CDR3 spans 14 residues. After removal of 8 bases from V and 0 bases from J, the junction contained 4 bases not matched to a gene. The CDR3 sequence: CASGKGASYNEQFF. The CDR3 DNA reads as TGTGCCAGCGGAAAGGGGGCCTCCTACAATGAGCAGTTCTTC.

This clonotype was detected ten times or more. The CDR3 region is CASSLSGSVRTDTQYF. The CDR3 DNA is TGCGCCAGCAGCCTTAGCGGGAGCGTTCGAACAGATACGCAGTATTTT. The rearrangement joins TRBV4-1 to TRBJ2-3, with TRBD2 identical over 9 bases. The CDR3 consists of 16 residues. The V segment lost 4 bases and the J segment 3 bases; nucleotides outside the gene matches: 8. Germline CDR1 MGHRA, CDR2 YSYEKL.

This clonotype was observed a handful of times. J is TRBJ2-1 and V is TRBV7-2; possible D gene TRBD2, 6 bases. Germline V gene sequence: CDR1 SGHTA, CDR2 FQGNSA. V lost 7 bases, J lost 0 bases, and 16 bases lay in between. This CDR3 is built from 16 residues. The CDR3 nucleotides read TGTGCCAGCACCCGAGCGTCCGGGAGCTCCTACAATGAGCAGTTCTTC. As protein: CASTRASGSSYNEQFF. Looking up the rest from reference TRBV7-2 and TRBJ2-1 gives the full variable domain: GAGVSQSPSNKVTEKGKDVELRCDPISGHTALYWYRQSLGQGLEFLIYFQGNSAPDKSGLPSDRFSAERTGGSVSTLTIQRTQQEDSAVYLCASTRASGSSYNEQFFGPGTRLTVL.

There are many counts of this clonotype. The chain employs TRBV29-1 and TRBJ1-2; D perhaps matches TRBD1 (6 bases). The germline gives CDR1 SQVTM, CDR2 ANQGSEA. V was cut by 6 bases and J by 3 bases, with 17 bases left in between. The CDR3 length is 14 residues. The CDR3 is CSVVLTGKDYGYTF. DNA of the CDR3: TGCAGCGTAGTACTAACAGGGAAGGACTATGGCTACACCTTC.